The 15 T cell receptor beta chains below come from one sample, sequenced in a study of shared clonotypes between healthy human individuals. TCRdb's table, derived via immunoSEQ multiplex PCR, lists solely in-frame clones and lacks some. The repertoire holds 450,000 to 500,000 clones, about 72% seen once, with more than 10% in the top ten. Sequencing was performed on PBMCs. These receptors came from a woman aged 40 to 55 in good health. Some clones in this sample may be carry-over from other donors' samples.

The count of this clone is one. The rearrangement links TRBV4-2 to TRBJ2-3; 8 bases are shared with TRBD2. CDR3 length: 20 amino acids. V lost 4 bases, J lost 1 base, and 19 bases stayed unmatched. The V gene's germline CDR1 is LGHNA and CDR2 YNFKEQ. CDR3 DNA sequence: TGTGCCAGCAGCCTAAGACGGCTAGCGGGTCTCATTCGGGGCACAGATACGCAGTATTTT. Translated: CASSLRRLAGLIRGTDTQYF.

This chain uses TRBV4-1 with TRBJ2-3, with D unresolved. V dropped 0 bases and J dropped 11 bases, with 12 bases sitting between them. CDR1 is MGHRA, CDR2 YSYEKL, per germline. This CDR3 region has 13 residues. The CDR3 DNA reads TGCGCCAGCAGCCAAGACGGCCTTTGGGAGCAGTATTTT. Translated: CASSQDGLWEQYF.

This chain joins TRBV7-9 and TRBJ2-1; D remains unclear. CDR3 length: 11 amino acids. The V and J ends lost 1 base and 12 bases respectively, with 7 bases between them. Germline V lookup: CDR1 SEHNR, CDR2 FQNEAQ (reference sequence). The CDR3 protein is CASSLDDRQFF. CDR3 coding DNA: TGTGCCAGCAGCTTAGATGATAGGCAGTTCTTC.

V usage is TRBV7-2 and J usage is TRBJ2-5; 7 bases line up with TRBD2. CDR3 length equals 14 residues. Germline V gene lookup returns CDR1 SGHTA and CDR2 FQGNSA. V was pared by 5 bases and J by 5 bases, with 8 bases of the junction left unmatched. The CDR3 sequence is CASSSRTSGETQYF. The CDR3 nucleotides are TGTGCCAGCAGCAGTCGGACTAGTGGGGAGACCCAGTACTTC. The full variable domain, its missing parts supplied by reference TRBV7-2 and TRBJ2-5, is GAGVSQSPSNKVTEKGKDVELRCDPISGHTALYWYRQSLGQGLEFLIYFQGNSAPDKSGLPSDRFSAERTGGSVSTLTIQRTQQEDSAVYLCASSSRTSGETQYFGPGTRLLVL.

This chain links TRBV4-1 with TRBJ2-7; D call uncertain. V shed 1 base and J shed 3 bases, with 10 bases lying between them. CDR1 is MGHRA and CDR2 is YSYEKL in the germline V gene. CDR3 length equals 14 residues. CDR3 bases: TGCGCCAGCAGCCAAGTTATCCAGAACTACGAGCAGTACTTC. Protein sequence: CASSQVIQNYEQYF.

The genes are TRBV5-1 and TRBJ2-4; D assignment may be TRBD1 or TRBD2 (5 bases each). The CDR3 has 14 amino acids. The germline V gene encodes CDR1 SGHRS and CDR2 YFSETQ. V lost 5 bases, J lost 1 base, and 10 bases lay in between. The CDR3 region has the DNA TGCGCCAGCAGAATATGGGGGGCCAAAAACATTCAGTACTTC. It translates to CASRIWGAKNIQYF. Based on the CDR3 plus reference TRBV5-1 and TRBJ2-4, the full variable domain is KAGVTQTPRYLIKTRGQQVTLSCSPISGHRSVSWYQQTPGQGLQFLFEYFSETQRNKGNFPGRFSGRQFSNSRSEMNVSTLELGDSALYLCASRIWGAKNIQYFGAGTRLSVL.

The chain combines TRBV7-3 with TRBJ2-1, with TRBD2 matching 7 bases. CDR3 length: 14 residues. Germline CDR1 is SGHTA and CDR2 is FQGTGA. With V trimmed by 4 bases and J by 8 bases, 8 bases remained unmatched. This CDR3 is CASSSPGGWDEQFF. In DNA, the CDR3 is TGTGCCAGCAGCTCCCCGGGGGGTTGGGATGAGCAGTTCTTC.

This clone was observed many times. The genes are TRBV2 and TRBJ2-7, with TRBD1 matching over 8 bases. Germline CDR1 reads SNHLY; CDR2 reads FYNNEI. With V trimmed by 3 bases and J by 7 bases, 8 bases remained unmatched. This CDR3 region has 14 residues. The CDR3 bases are TGTGCCAGCAGTGACGGGACAGGCCCCTCGGAGCAGTACTTC. Translating it yields CASSDGTGPSEQYF.

The chain combines TRBV19 with TRBJ1-1; D not resolved. Trimming took 0 bases from V and 5 from J, leaving 10 bases between them. Per the germline V gene, CDR1 is LNHDA and CDR2 is SQIVND (reference sequence). This CDR3 is built from 14 residues. The CDR3 reads CASSIDRTGTEAFF. The DNA for the CDR3 is TGTGCCAGTAGTATAGATCGGACTGGGACTGAAGCTTTCTTT.

The chain carries TRBV19 and TRBJ1-2; tentatively, D is TRBD1 (6 bases). CDR1 and CDR2 from the germline V gene are LNHDA and SQIVND (reference sequence). V was clipped by 5 bases and J by 6 bases, with 19 bases between them. The CDR3 spans 15 residues. CDR3 sequence reads: CASSPIWAGDDGYTF. CDR3 coding DNA: TGTGCCAGTAGTCCGATCTGGGCAGGGGACGATGGCTACACCTTC.

Here the CDR3 DNA reads TGTGCCAGCAGTTTGGGGCCAGGTTTAGGCTACACCTTC. Protein product: CASSLGPGLGYTF. The genes are TRBV28 and TRBJ1-2, with D possibly TRBD1 on 5 matching bases. The V end lost 3 bases, the J end lost 8 bases, and 13 bases lay between the germline ends. This CDR3 contains 13 residues. The V gene's germline CDR1 is MDHEN and CDR2 SYDVKM.

The chain has TRBV28 and TRBJ2-3; D gene unclear. From germline, CDR1 is MDHEN and CDR2 SYDVKM. Trimming removed 5 bases at V and 2 bases at J, with 17 bases between. The CDR3 is made up of 16 amino acids. CDR3 region: CASSPAPSPDTDTQYF. CDR3 nucleotides: TGTGCCAGCAGTCCAGCCCCCTCTCCAGACACAGATACGCAGTATTTT.

This chain connects TRBV27 to TRBJ1-5; perhaps TRBD1 as D (6 bases). This CDR3 spans 16 amino acids. V was cut by 1 base and J by 4 bases, with 14 bases left in between. Germline V gives CDR1 MNHEY, CDR2 SMNVEV (reference sequence). CDR3 nucleotide sequence: TGTGCCAGCAGTTTATTCGGGCAGGGGAGGAATCAGCCCCAGCATTTT. This gives the protein CASSLFGQGRNQPQHF.

The chain links TRBV30 to TRBJ2-5; D gene ambiguous. Trimming stripped 0 bases from V and 9 bases from J, with 17 bases between. The CDR3 covers 14 residues. Germline loops: CDR1 GTSNPN, CDR2 SVGIG (reference sequence). The CDR3 DNA follows: TGTGCCTGGAGTGTACTCGGCGACGGTGGGGCCCAGTACTTC. Residues: CAWSVLGDGGAQYF.

The chain joins TRBV7-2 to TRBJ1-4; D is unclear. V was clipped by 5 bases and J by 3 bases, with 13 bases between them. This CDR3 comprises 15 residues. Germline V gives CDR1 SGHTA, CDR2 FQGNSA. The CDR3 DNA reads TGTGCCAGCAGCCCCCGACCGCGGGCTAATGAAAAACTGTTTTTT. Translating it yields CASSPRPRANEKLFF.